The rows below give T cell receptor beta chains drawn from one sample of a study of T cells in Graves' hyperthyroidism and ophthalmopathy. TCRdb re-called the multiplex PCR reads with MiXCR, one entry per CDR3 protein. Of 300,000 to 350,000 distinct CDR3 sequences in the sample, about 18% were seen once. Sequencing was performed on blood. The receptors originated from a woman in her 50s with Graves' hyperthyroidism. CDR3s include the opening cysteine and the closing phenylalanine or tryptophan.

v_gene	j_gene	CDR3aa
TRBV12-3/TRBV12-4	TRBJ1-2	CASSFPLGQNYGYTF
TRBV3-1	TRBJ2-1	CASSQDLARGEQFF
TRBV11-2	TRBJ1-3	CASSLGGTGNTIYF
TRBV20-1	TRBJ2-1	CSAPTGSGRYNEQFF
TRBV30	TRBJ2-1	CAWSVGLVQGNEQFF
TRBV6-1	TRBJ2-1	CASSDGQGNYNEQFF
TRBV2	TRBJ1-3	CASGSSSGNTIYF
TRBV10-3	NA	CAISEWGPPYNEQYF
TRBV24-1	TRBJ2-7	CATSEAGTGIDEQYF
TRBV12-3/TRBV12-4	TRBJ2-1	CASRGDASSYNEQFF
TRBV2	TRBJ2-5	CASRAGTSGQETQYF
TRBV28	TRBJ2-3	CASGHMTRLPLVQYF
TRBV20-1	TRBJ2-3	CSARSSGEPTDTQYF
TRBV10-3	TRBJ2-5	CAINNRGEETQYF
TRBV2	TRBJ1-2	CASSAGMGYGYTF
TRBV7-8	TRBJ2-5	CASSMETQYF
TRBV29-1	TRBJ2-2	CSVDTGTHGELFF
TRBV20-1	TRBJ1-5	CSAEEVVAQPQHF
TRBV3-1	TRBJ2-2	CASSQEDFGGFTGELFF
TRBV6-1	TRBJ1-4	CASILDHNEKLFF
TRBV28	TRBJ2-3	CASSYGTSGVVADTQYF
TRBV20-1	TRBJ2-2	CSAIDRGLGNTGELFF
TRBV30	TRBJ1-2	CAWSVQGGYTF
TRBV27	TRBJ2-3	CASSSGPTDTQYF
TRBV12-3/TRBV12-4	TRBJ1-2	CASSSGPGTGANYGYTF
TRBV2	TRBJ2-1	CASSELLAGPGFF
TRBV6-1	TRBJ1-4	CASRPRGQGKEFF
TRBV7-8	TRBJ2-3	CASSLVSEGGTDTQYF
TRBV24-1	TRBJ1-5	CATSKNSLQPQHF
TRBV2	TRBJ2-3	CATQDLSSTDTQYF
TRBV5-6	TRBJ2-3	CASSLWLTGDTQYF
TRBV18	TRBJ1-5	CASSPFDRGQPQHF
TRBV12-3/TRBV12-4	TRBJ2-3	CASRLTSGGSDTQYF
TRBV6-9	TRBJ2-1	CASSYPPRGEQFF
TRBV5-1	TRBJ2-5	CASSWTGDQETQYF
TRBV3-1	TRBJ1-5	CASSQPHWGGHQPQHF
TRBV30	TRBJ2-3	CAWRKGGGPDTQYF
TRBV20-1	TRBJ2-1	CSAYVRQSSYNEQFF
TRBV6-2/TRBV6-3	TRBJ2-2	CASIALTFANTGELFF
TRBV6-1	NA	CASSPVLAGVTYEQFF
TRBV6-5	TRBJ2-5	CASSYSTGDETQYF
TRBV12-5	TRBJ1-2	CASGLFTRDGYTF
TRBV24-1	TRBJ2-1	CATSDLKGVGGRSAGEQFF
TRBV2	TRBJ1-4	CASSRDSATNEKLFF
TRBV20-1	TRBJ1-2	CSARAGGNGYTF
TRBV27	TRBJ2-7	CASIKQGDSYEQYF
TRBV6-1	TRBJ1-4	CASSDVYEKLFF
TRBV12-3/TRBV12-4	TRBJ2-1	CASSSDDTRDTYYNEQFF
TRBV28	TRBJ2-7	CASSFFPGVSEQYF
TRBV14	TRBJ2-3	CASSQMEHTDTQYF
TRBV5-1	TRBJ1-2	CASGGGGSGYTF
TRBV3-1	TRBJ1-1	CASSDGRNTEAFF
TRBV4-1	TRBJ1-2	CASSQGAGTGYTF
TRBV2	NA	CASNRFANTGEQYF
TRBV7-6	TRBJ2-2	CASSLSGFNTGELFF
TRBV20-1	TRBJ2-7	CSARDLGGTGFYEQYF
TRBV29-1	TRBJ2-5	CGPGLRWETQYF
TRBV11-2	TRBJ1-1	CASRPSLNTEAFF
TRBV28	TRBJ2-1	CASSPREAGGHNEQFF